Listed below are T cell receptor beta chains from one sample, sequenced in a study of T cell clonotyping in hematopoietic cell transplantation. The table came from immunoSEQ multiplex PCR; TCRdb's copy has only in-frame clones and leaves some out. The sample records tens of thousands of clones, over 65% being singletons. This specimen was peripheral blood mononuclear cells, taken before stem cell transplant. These receptors were collected from a young woman with chronic myeloid leukemia. Some clones in this sample may be carry-over from other donors' samples. Both conserved end residues are part of each CDR3. D genes are given only for firm matches. Size tells how often a clone was seen (once, few, many) or the class of an expanded clone, and some rows leave it out.

d_call: TRBD2; clone_size: NA; v_call: TRBV4-1; j_call: TRBJ2-7; cdr3_aa: CASSQSTGGPFEQYF; cdr3_nt: TGCGCCAGCAGCCAATCGACGGGGGGGCCTTTCGAGCAGTACTTC
d_call: TRBD1; clone_size: NA; v_call: TRBV4-1; j_call: TRBJ2-2; cdr3_aa: CASSRQGIGELFF; cdr3_nt: TGCGCCAGCAGCCGACAGGGGATCGGGGAGCTGTTTTTT
d_call: TRBD2; clone_size: NA; v_call: TRBV6-5; j_call: TRBJ2-5; cdr3_aa: CASSGAGVQETQYF; cdr3_nt: TGTGCCAGCAGTGGAGCGGGGGTACAAGAGACCCAGTACTTC
d_call: NA; clone_size: NA; v_call: TRBV30; j_call: TRBJ1-2; cdr3_aa: CAWSVMGSKGYTF; cdr3_nt: TGTGCCTGGAGTGTAATGGGCAGTAAGGGCTACACCTTC
d_call: NA; clone_size: few; v_call: TRBV7-8; j_call: TRBJ2-3; cdr3_aa: CASSLKVGLVISTDTQYF; cdr3_nt: TGTGCCAGCAGCTTAAAGGTCGGACTTGTAATAAGTACAGATACGCAGTATTTT
d_call: TRBD1; clone_size: NA; v_call: TRBV6-1; j_call: TRBJ1-2; cdr3_aa: CASSEAETWTGYGYTF; cdr3_nt: TGTGCCAGCAGTGAAGCCGAGACTTGGACAGGCTATGGCTACACCTTC
d_call: TRBD2; clone_size: NA; v_call: TRBV5-6; j_call: TRBJ2-5; cdr3_aa: CASSLGSGGGPETQYF; cdr3_nt: TGTGCCAGCAGCTTGGGTTCGGGAGGAGGCCCAGAGACCCAGTACTTC
d_call: TRBD1; clone_size: NA; v_call: TRBV5-4; j_call: TRBJ1-3; cdr3_aa: CASSLSGGGNTIYF; cdr3_nt: TGTGCCAGCAGCTTGTCAGGGGGCGGAAACACCATATATTTT
d_call: NA; clone_size: NA; v_call: TRBV5-1; j_call: TRBJ2-2; cdr3_aa: CASSGTLNTGELFF; cdr3_nt: TGCGCCAGCAGCGGAACACTAAACACCGGGGAGCTGTTTTTT
d_call: TRBD2; clone_size: NA; v_call: TRBV9; j_call: TRBJ2-1; cdr3_aa: CASSVLAGNNEQFF; cdr3_nt: TGTGCCAGCAGCGTCCTAGCGGGGAACAATGAGCAGTTCTTC
d_call: TRBD1; clone_size: NA; v_call: TRBV7-8; j_call: TRBJ2-7; cdr3_aa: CASSLERTGTYEQYF; cdr3_nt: TGTGCCAGCAGCTTAGAGAGGACAGGGACCTACGAGCAGTACTTC
d_call: NA; clone_size: NA; v_call: TRBV5-1; j_call: TRBJ1-1; cdr3_aa: CASSLEPGLPEAFF; cdr3_nt: TGCGCCAGCAGCTTGGAGCCAGGGCTCCCTGAAGCTTTCTTT
d_call: TRBD1; clone_size: NA; v_call: TRBV29-1; j_call: TRBJ1-2; cdr3_aa: CSVGEQGGNYGYTF; cdr3_nt: TGCAGCGTGGGCGAGCAGGGGGGGAACTATGGCTACACCTTC
d_call: NA; clone_size: NA; v_call: TRBV5-1; j_call: TRBJ2-2; cdr3_aa: CASSLSYGELFF; cdr3_nt: TGCGCCAGCAGCCTGTCCTACGGGGAGCTGTTTTTT
d_call: TRBD1; clone_size: few; v_call: TRBV10-3; j_call: TRBJ1-2; cdr3_aa: CAIGTGVAYGYTF; cdr3_nt: TGTGCCATCGGTACAGGGGTCGCCTATGGCTACACCTTC
d_call: TRBD1; clone_size: NA; v_call: TRBV6-1; j_call: TRBJ1-2; cdr3_aa: CASSQQGGYGYTF; cdr3_nt: TGTGCCAGCAGCCAACAGGGGGGCTATGGCTACACCTTC
d_call: NA; clone_size: NA; v_call: TRBV6-5; j_call: TRBJ1-2; cdr3_aa: CASSYLAGHYGYTF; cdr3_nt: TGTGCCAGCAGTTACCTCGCTGGCCACTATGGCTACACCTTC
d_call: TRBD1; clone_size: once; v_call: TRBV28; j_call: TRBJ1-2; cdr3_aa: CASSLMGQFYGYTF; cdr3_nt: TGTGCCAGCAGTTTGATGGGACAGTTCTATGGCTACACCTTC
d_call: NA; clone_size: NA; v_call: TRBV20-1; j_call: TRBJ1-2; cdr3_aa: CSARRLRGYTF; cdr3_nt: TGCAGTGCTAGACGGCTTCGCGGCTACACCTTC
d_call: NA; clone_size: NA; v_call: TRBV27; j_call: TRBJ1-1; cdr3_aa: CASSFGGSEAFF; cdr3_nt: TGTGCCAGCAGTTTTGGGGGCTCTGAAGCTTTCTTT
d_call: NA; clone_size: NA; v_call: TRBV12-2; j_call: TRBJ2-5; cdr3_aa: CASRLTEGLAGEQETQYF; cdr3_nt: TGTGCAAGTCGCTTAACGGAGGGACTAGCGGGGGAGCAAGAGACCCAGTACTTC
d_call: NA; clone_size: NA; v_call: TRBV9; j_call: TRBJ2-5; cdr3_aa: CASSVRLQETQYF; cdr3_nt: TGTGCCAGCAGCGTCAGGCTTCAAGAGACCCAGTACTTC
d_call: NA; clone_size: NA; v_call: TRBV7-2; j_call: TRBJ2-7; cdr3_aa: CASSFQPLYEQYF; cdr3_nt: TGTGCCAGCAGCTTCCAACCCCTCTACGAGCAGTACTTC
d_call: NA; clone_size: NA; v_call: TRBV27; j_call: TRBJ2-7; cdr3_aa: CASRGGAGRWGEQYF; cdr3_nt: TGTGCCAGCAGGGGGGGAGCGGGTAGATGGGGCGAGCAGTACTTC